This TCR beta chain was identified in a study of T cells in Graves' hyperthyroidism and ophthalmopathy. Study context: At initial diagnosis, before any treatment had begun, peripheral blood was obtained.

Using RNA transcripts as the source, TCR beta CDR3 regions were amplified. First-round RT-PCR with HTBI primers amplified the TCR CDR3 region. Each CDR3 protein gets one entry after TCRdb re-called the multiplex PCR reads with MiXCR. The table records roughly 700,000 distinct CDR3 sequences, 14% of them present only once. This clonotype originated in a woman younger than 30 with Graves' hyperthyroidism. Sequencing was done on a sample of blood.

CDR3 DNA sequence: TGCAGTGCGCAGCCTAGCGGGGCCAATGAGCAGTTCTTC. It encodes CSAQPSGANEQFF. The chain is built from TRBV20-1 and TRBJ2-1, with 9 bases fitting TRBD2. The CDR3 sequence is 13 residues long. V dropped 6 bases and J dropped 6; count of bases not matched to a gene: 6. Germline assignment: CDR1 DFQATT and CDR2 SNEGSKA (reference sequence).